This TCR beta chain was profiled in a study of technical replicates of blood from a few donors. Generated by immunoSEQ multiplex PCR, the TCRdb table keeps only in-frame clones and is missing some. The data contain some 74,000 clones, around nine tenths of them singletons. The sequenced material came from T cells isolated from PBMCs. The sequence came from a human donor in good health.

As DNA, the CDR3 is TGTGCCAGCAGCGAGGACGGGACAGGGACTGAAAAACTGTTTTTT. Its protein product is CASSEDGTGTEKLFF. The V and J genes are TRBV11-3 and TRBJ1-4, with 9 bases that match TRBD1. Germline loops: CDR1 SGHNT, CDR2 YENEEA. Germline trimming cut 5 bases from V and 7 bases from J; bases unmatched to any gene: 8. CDR3 size: 15 residues. Looking up the rest from reference TRBV11-3 and TRBJ1-4 gives the full variable domain: EAGVVQSPRYKIIEKKQPVAFWCNPISGHNTLYWYLQNLGQGPELLIRYENEEAVDDSQLPKDRFSAERLKGVDSTLKIQPAELGDSAVYLCASSEDGTGTEKLFFGSGTQLSVL.